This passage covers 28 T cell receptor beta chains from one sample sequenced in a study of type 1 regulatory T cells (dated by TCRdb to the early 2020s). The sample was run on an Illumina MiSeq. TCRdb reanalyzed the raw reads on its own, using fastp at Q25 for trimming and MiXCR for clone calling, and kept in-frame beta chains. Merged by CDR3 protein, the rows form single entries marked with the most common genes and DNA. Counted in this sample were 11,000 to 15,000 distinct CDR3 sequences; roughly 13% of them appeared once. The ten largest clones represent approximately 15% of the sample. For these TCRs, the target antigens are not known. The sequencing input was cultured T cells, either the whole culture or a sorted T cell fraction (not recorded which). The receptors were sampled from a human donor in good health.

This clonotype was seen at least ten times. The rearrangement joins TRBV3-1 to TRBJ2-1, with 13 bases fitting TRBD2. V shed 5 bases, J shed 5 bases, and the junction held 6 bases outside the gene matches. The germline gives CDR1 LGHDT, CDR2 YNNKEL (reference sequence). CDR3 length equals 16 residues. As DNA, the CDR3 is TGTGCCAGCAGCGGGCCCGGGACTAGCGGGGACAATGAGCAGTTCTTC. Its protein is CASSGPGTSGDNEQFF.

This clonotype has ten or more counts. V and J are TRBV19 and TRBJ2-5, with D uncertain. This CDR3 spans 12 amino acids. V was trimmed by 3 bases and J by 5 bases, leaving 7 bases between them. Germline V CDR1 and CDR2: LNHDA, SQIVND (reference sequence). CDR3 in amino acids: CASSIGGETQYF. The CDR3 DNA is TGTGCCAGTAGTATCGGCGGTGAGACCCAGTACTTC.

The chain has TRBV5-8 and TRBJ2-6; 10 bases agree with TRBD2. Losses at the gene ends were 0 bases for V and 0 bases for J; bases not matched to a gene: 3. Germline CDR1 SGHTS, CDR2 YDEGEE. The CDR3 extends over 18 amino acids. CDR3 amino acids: CASSLAGTSVSGANVLTF. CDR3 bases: TGTGCCAGCAGCTTGGCAGGGACTAGCGTCTCTGGGGCCAACGTCCTGACTTTC.

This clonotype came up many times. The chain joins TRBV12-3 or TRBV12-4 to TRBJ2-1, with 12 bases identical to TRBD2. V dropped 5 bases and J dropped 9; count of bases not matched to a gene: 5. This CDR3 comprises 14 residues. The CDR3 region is CASSTGLAGSEQFF. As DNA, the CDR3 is TGTGCCAGCAGTACCGGACTAGCGGGAAGTGAGCAGTTCTTC.

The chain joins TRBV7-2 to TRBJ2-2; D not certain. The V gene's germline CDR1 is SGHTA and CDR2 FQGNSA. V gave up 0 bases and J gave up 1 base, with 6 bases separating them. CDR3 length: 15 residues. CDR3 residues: CASSLATLNTGELFF. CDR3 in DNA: TGTGCCAGCAGCTTAGCCACATTGAACACCGGGGAGCTGTTTTTT.

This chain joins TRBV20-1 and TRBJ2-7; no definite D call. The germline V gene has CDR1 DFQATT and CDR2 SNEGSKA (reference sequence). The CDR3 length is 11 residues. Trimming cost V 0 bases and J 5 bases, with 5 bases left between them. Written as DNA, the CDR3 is TGCAGTGCTAGAGAGAGCCACGAGCAGTACTTC. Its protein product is CSARESHEQYF.

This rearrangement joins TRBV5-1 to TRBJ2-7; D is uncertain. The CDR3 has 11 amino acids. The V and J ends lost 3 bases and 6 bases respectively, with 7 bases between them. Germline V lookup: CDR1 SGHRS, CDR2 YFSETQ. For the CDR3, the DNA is TGCGCCAGCAGCTCCTCCGTCGAGCAGTACTTC. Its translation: CASSSSVEQYF.

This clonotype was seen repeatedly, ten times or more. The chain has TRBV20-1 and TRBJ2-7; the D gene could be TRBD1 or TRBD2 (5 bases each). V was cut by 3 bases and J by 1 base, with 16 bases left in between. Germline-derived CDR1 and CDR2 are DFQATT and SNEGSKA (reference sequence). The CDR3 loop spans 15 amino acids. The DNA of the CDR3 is TGCAGTGCTAGTGGGGCCGGGGCTGGGTCCTACGAGCAGTACTTC. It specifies CSASGAGAGSYEQYF.

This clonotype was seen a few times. DNA of the CDR3: TGTGCCAGCAGCGTATCGGGACAGAATAACTATGGCTACACCTTC. It yields the protein CASSVSGQNNYGYTF. This chain links TRBV9 with TRBJ1-2, with 7 bases that match TRBD1. The trim removed 1 base at V and 1 base at J, leaving 4 bases unmatched. The CDR3 totals 15 residues. The germline CDR1 and CDR2 sequences are SGDLS and YYNGEE.

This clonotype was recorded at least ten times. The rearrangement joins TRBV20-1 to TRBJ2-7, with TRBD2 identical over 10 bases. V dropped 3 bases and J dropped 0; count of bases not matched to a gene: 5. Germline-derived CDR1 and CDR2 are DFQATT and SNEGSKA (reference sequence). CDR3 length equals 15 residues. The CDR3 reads CSASRLAGASYEQYF. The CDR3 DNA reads TGCAGTGCTAGTAGGCTAGCGGGAGCCTCCTACGAGCAGTACTTC.

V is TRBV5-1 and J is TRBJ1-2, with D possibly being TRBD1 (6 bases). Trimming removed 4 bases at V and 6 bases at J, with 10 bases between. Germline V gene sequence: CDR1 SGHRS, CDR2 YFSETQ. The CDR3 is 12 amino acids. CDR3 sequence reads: CASSREGDGYTF. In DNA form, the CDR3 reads TGCGCCAGCAGCCGGGAGGGGGATGGCTACACCTTC.

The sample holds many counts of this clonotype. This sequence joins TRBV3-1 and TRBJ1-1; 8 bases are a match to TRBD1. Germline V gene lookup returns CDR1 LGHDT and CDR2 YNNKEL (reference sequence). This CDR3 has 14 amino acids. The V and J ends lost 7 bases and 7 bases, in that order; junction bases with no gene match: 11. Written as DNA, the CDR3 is TGTGCCAGCACCACAACGACAGGGGACTTTGAAGCTTTCTTT. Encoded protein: CASTTTTGDFEAFF.

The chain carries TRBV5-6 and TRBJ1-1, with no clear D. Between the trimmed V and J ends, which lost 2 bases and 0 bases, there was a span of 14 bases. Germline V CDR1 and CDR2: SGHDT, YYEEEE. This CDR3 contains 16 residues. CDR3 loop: CASSFRSGPMNTEAFF. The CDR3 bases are TGTGCCAGCAGCTTCCGGTCAGGCCCAATGAACACTGAAGCTTTCTTT.

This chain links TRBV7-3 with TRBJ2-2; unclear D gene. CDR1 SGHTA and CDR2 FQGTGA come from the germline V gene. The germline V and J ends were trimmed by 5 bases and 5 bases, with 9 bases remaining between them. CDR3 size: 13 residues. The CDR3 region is CASSLLKTGELFF. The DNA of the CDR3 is TGTGCCAGCAGCCTACTAAAGACCGGGGAGCTGTTTTTT.

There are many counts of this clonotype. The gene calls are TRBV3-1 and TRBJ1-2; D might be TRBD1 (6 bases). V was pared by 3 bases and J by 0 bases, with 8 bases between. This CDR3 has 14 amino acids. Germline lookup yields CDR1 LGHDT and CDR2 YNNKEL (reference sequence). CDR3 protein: CASSQGAANYGYTF. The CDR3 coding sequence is TGTGCCAGCAGCCAGGGGGCAGCTAACTATGGCTACACCTTC.

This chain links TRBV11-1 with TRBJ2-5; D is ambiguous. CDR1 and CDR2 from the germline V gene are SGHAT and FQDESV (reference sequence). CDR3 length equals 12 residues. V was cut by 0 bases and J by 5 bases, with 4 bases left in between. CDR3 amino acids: CASSLAQETQYF. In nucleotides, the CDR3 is TGTGCCAGCAGCTTAGCGCAGGAGACCCAGTACTTC.

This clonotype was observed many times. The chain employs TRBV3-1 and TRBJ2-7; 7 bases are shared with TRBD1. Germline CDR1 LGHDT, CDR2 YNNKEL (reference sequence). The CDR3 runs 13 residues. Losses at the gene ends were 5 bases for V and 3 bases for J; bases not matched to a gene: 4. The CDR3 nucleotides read TGTGCCAGCAGCAACAGGGGAAACTACGAGCAGTACTTC. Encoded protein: CASSNRGNYEQYF.

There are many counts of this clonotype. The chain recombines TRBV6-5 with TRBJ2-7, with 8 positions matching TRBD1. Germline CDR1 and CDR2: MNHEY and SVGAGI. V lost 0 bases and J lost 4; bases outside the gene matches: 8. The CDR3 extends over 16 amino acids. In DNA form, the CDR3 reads TGTGCCAGCAGTTACTCGAGCGGACAGGGCATTTACGAGCAGTACTTC. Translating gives CASSYSSGQGIYEQYF.

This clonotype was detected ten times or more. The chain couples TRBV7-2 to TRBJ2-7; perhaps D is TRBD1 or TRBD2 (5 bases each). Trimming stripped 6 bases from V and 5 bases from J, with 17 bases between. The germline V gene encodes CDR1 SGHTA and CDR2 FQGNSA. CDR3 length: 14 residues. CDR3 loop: CASRITGTSNEQYF. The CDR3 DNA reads TGTGCCAGCAGAATCACCGGGACGTCGAACGAGCAGTACTTC.

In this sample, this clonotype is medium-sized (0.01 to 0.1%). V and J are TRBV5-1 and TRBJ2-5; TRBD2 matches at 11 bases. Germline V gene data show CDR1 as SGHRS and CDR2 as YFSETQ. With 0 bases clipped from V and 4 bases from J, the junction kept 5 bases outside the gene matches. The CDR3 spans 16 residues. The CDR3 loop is CASSLGLAGYRETQYF. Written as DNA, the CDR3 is TGCGCCAGCAGCTTGGGACTAGCGGGATACAGAGAGACCCAGTACTTC.

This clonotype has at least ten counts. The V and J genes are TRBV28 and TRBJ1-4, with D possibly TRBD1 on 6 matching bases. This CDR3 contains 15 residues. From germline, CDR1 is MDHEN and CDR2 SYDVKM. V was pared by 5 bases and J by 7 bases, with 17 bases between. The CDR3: CASSRGGVSVEKLFF. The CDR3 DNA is TGTGCCAGCAGTAGGGGGGGGGTATCGGTTGAAAAACTGTTTTTT.

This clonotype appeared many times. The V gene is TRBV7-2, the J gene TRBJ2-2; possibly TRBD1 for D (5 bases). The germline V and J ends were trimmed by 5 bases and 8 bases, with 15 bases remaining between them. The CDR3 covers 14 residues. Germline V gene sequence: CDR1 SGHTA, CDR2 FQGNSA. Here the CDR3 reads CASSQLLGVGELFF. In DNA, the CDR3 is TGTGCCAGCAGCCAGCTTTTAGGGGTGGGGGAGCTGTTTTTT.

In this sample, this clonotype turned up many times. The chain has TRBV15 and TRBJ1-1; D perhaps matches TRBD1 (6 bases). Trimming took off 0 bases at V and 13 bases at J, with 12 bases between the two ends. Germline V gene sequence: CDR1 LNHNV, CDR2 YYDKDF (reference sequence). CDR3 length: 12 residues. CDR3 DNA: TGTGCCACCAGCAGAGATCAGGGGAGAGGTTTCTTT. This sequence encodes CATSRDQGRGFF. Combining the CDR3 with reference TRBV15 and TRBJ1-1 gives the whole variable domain DAMVIQNPRYQVTQFGKPVTLSCSQTLNHNVMYWYQQKSSQAPKLLFHYYDKDFNNEADTPDNFQSRRPNTSFCFLDIRSPGLGDTAMYLCATSRDQGRGFFGQGTRLTVV.

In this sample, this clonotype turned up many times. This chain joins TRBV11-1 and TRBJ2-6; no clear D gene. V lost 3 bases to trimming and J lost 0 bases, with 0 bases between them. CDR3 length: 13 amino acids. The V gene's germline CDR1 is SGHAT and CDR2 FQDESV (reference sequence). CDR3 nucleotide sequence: TGTGCCAGCAGCTTCTCTGGGGCCAACGTCCTGACTTTC. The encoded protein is CASSFSGANVLTF. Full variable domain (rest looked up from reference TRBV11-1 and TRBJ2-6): EAEVAQSPRYKITEKSQAVAFWCDPISGHATLYWYRQILGQGPELLVQFQDESVVDDSQLPKDRFSAERLKGVDSTLKIQPAELGDSAMYLCASSFSGANVLTFGAGSRLTVL.

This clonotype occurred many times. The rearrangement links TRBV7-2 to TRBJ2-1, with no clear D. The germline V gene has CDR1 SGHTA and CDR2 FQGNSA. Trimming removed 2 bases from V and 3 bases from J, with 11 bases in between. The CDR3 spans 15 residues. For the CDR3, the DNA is TGTGCCAGCAGCTTACAGGAGAGTAACTACAATGAGCAGTTCTTC. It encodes CASSLQESNYNEQFF. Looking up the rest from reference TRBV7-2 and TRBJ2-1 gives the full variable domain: GAGVSQSPSNKVTEKGKDVELRCDPISGHTALYWYRQSLGQGLEFLIYFQGNSAPDKSGLPSDRFSAERTGGSVSTLTIQRTQQEDSAVYLCASSLQESNYNEQFFGPGTRLTVL.

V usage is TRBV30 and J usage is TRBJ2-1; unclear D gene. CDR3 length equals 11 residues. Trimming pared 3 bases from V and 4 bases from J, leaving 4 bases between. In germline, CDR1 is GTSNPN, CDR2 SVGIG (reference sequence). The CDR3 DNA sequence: TGTGCCTGGAGCGTTTACAATGAGCAGTTCTTC. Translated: CAWSVYNEQFF.

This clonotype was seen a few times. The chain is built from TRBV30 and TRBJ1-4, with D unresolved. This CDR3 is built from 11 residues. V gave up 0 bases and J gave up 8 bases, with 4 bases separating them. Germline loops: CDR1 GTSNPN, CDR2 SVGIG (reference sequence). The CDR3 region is CAWSVGEKLFF. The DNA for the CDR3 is TGTGCCTGGAGTGTTGGGGAAAAACTGTTTTTT.

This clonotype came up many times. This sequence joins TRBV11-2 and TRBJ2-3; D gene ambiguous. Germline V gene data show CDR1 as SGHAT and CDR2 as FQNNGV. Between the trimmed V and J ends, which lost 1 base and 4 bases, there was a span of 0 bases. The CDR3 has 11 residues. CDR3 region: CASSLADTQYF. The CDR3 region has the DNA TGTGCCAGCAGCTTAGCAGATACGCAGTATTTT. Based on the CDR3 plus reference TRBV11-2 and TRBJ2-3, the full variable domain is EAGVAQSPRYKIIEKRQSVAFWCNPISGHATLYWYQQILGQGPKLLIQFQNNGVVDDSQLPKDRFSAERLKGVDSTLKIQPAKLEDSAVYLCASSLADTQYFGPGTRLTVL.